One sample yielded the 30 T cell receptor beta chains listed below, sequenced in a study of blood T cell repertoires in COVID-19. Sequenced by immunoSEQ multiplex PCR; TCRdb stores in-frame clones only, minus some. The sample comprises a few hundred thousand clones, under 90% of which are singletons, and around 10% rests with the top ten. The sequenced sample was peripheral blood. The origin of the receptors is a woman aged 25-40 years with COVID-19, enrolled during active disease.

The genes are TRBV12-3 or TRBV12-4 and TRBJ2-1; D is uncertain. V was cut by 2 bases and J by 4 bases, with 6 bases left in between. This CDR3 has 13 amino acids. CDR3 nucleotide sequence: TGTGCCAGCAGTTTATTCGGGTACAATGAGCAGTTCTTC. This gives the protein CASSLFGYNEQFF.

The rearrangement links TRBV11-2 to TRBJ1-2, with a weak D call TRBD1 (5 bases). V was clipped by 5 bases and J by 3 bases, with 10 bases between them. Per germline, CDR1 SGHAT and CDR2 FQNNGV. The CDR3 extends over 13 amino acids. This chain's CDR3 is CASSPDTHYGYTF. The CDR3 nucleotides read TGTGCCAGCAGCCCGGACACTCACTATGGCTACACCTTC.

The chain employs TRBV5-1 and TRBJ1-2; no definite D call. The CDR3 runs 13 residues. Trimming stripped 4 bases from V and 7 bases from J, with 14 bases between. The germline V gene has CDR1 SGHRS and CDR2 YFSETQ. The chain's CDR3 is CASSLDALSGYTF. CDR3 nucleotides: TGCGCCAGCAGCCTGGACGCGTTGAGTGGCTACACCTTC. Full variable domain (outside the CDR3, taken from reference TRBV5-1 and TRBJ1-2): KAGVTQTPRYLIKTRGQQVTLSCSPISGHRSVSWYQQTPGQGLQFLFEYFSETQRNKGNFPGRFSGRQFSNSRSEMNVSTLELGDSALYLCASSLDALSGYTFGSGTRLTVV.

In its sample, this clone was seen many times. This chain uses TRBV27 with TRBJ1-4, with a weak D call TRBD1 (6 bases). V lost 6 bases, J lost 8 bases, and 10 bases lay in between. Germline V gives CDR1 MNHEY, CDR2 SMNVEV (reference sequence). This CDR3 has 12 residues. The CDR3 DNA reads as TGTGCCAGCAGCCCAGGGGTGGAAAAACTGTTTTTT. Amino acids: CASSPGVEKLFF.

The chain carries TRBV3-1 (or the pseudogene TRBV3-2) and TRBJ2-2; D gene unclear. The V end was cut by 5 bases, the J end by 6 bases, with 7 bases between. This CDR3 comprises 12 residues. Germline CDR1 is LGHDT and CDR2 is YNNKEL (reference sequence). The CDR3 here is CASSFISGELFF. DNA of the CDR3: TGTGCCAGCAGCTTTATCTCCGGGGAGCTGTTTTTT.

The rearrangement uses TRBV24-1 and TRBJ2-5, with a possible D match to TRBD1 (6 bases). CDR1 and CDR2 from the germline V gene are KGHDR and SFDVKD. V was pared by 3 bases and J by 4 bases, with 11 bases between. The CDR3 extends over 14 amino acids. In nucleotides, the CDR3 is TGTGCCACCAGTGATCCTAAGACAGGAGAGACCCAGTACTTC. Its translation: CATSDPKTGETQYF.

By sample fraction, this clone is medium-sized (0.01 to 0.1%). The CDR3 DNA reads TGTGCCAGCAGCTTGGGACTAGCGGGGGAGTACGAGCAGTACTTC. This codes for CASSLGLAGEYEQYF. The V and J genes are TRBV13 and TRBJ2-7, with 14 positions matching TRBD2. With 3 bases clipped from V and 4 bases from J, the junction kept 2 bases outside the gene matches. Per the germline V gene, CDR1 is PRHDT and CDR2 is FYEKMQ (reference sequence). The CDR3 is made up of 15 amino acids.

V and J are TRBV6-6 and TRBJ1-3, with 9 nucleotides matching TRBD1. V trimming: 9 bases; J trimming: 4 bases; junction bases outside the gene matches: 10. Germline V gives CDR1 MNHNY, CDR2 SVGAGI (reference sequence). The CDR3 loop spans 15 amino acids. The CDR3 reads CASRDRDGFGNTIYF. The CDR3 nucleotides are TGTGCCAGTAGGGACAGGGATGGTTTCGGAAACACCATATATTTT.

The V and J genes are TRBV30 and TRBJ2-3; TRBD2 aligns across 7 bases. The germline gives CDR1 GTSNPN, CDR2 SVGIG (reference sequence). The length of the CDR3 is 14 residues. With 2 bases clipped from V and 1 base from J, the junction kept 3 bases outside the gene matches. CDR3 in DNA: TGTGCCTGGAGTCCCAGCGGGGGCACAGATACGCAGTATTTT. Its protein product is CAWSPSGGTDTQYF.

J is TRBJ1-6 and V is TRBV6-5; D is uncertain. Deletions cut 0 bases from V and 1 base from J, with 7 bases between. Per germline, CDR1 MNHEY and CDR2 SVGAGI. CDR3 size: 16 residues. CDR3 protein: CASSYSRESYNSPLHF. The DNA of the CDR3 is TGTGCCAGCAGTTACTCAAGGGAGTCCTATAATTCACCCCTCCACTTT.

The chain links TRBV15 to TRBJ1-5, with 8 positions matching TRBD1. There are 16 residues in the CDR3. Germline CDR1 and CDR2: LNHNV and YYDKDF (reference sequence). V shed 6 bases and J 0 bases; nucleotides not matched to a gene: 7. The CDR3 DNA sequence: TGTGCCACCAGACCGCAGGGGGCGGGTAGCAATCAGCCCCAGCATTTT. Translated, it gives CATRPQGAGSNQPQHF.

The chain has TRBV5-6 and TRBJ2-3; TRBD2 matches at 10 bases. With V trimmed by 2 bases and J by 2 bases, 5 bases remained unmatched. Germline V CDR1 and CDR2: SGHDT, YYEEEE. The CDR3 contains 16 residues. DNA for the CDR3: TGTGCCAGCAGCTTAACTAGCGGGATTCTCACAGATACGCAGTATTTT. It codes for CASSLTSGILTDTQYF. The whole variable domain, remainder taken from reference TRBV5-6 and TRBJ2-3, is DAGVTQSPTHLIKTRGQQVTLRCSPKSGHDTVSWYQQALGQGPQFIFQYYEEEERQRGNFPDRFSGHQFPNYSSELNVNALLLGDSALYLCASSLTSGILTDTQYFGPGTRLTVL.

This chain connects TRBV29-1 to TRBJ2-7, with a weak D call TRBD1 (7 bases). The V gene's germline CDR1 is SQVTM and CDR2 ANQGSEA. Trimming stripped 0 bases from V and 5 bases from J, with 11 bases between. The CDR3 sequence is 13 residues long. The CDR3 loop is CSVEDPGGNEQYF. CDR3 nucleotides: TGCAGCGTTGAAGATCCAGGGGGGAACGAGCAGTACTTC.

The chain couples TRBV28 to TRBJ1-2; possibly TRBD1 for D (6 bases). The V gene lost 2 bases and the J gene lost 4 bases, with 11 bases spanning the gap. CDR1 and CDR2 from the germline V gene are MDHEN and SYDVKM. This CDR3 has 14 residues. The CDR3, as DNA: TGTGCCAGCAGTTTAGGGACACTGACCTATGGCTACACCTTC. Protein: CASSLGTLTYGYTF.

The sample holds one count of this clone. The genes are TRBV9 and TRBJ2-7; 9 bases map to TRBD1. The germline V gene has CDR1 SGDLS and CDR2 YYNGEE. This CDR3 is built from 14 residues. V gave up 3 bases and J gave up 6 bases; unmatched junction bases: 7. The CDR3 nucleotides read TGTGCCAGCAGCGCTAGGACAGGGGTTGGCGAGCAGTACTTC. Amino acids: CASSARTGVGEQYF.

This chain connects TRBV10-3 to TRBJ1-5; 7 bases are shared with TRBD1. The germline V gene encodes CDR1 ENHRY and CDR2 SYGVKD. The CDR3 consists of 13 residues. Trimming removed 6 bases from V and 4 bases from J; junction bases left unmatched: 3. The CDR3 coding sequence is TGTGCCATCAGGCCGGGACAGAATCAGCCCCAGCATTTT. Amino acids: CAIRPGQNQPQHF.

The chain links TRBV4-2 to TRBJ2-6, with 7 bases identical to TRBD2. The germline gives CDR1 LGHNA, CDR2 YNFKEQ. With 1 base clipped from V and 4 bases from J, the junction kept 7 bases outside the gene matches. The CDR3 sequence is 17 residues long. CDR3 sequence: CASSQVGGDGGANVLTF. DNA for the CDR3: TGTGCCAGCAGCCAAGTTGGGGGGGACGGCGGGGCCAACGTCCTGACTTTC.

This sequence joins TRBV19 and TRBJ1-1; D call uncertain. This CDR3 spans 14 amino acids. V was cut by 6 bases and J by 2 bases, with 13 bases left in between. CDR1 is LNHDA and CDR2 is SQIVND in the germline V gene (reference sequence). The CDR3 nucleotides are TGTGCCAGTAGCCCGAGGGATCTTAACACTGAAGCTTTCTTT. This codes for CASSPRDLNTEAFF.

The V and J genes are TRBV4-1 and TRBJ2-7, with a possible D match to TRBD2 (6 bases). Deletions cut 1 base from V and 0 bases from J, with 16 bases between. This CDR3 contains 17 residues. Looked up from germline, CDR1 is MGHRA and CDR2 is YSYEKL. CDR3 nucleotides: TGCGCCAGCAGCCAAGTGCGGGTGGGGGGAGACTCCTACGAGCAGTACTTC. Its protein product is CASSQVRVGGDSYEQYF.

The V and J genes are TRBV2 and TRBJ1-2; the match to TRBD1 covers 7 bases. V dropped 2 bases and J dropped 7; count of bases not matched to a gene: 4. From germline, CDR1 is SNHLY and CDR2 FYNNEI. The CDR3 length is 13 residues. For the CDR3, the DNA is TGTGCCAGCAGTGAAACAGGGGCGGGTGGCTACACCTTC. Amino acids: CASSETGAGGYTF.

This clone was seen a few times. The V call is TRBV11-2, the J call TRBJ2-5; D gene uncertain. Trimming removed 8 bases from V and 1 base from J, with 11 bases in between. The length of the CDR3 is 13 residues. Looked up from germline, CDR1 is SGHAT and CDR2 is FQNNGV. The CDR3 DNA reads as TGTGCCAGCGCCTGGGCAGGCCAAGAGACCCAGTACTTC. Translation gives CASAWAGQETQYF.

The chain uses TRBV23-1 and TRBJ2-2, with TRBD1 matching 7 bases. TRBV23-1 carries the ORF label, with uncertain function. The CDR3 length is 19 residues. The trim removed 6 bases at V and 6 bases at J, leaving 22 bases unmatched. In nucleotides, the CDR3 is TGCGCCAGCAGACTGATATCGGACAGGATAGATTTTGGTGCCGGGGAGCTGTTTTTT. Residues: CASRLISDRIDFGAGELFF.

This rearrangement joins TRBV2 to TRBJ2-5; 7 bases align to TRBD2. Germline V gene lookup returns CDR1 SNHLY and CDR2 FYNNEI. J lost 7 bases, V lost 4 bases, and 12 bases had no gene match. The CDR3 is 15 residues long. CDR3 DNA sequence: TGTGCCAGCAGTGCGGATTCGACTGGGGGGGGGACCCAGTACTTC. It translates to CASSADSTGGGTQYF.

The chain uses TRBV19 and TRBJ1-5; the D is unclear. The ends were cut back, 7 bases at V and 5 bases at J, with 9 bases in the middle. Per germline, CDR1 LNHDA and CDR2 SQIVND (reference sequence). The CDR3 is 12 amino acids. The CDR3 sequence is CASTIQDQPQHF. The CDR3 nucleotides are TGTGCCAGTACCATCCAGGATCAGCCCCAGCATTTT.

The CDR3 bases are TGTGCCAGCAGCTTAGTAGTGGGACTCGGAAACACCATATATTTT. It specifies CASSLVVGLGNTIYF. V is TRBV7-2 and J is TRBJ1-3; D might be TRBD1 (5 bases). V lost 1 base, J lost 4 bases, and 11 bases lay in between. The CDR3 length is 15 residues. CDR1 SGHTA and CDR2 FQGNSA come from the germline V gene.

CDR3 in amino acids: CASSISGQATYEQYF. The CDR3 nucleotides read TGCGCCAGCAGCATATCGGGACAGGCCACTTACGAGCAGTACTTC. The V call is TRBV5-1, the J call TRBJ2-7, with 8 bases identical to TRBD1. There are 15 residues in the CDR3. CDR1 and CDR2 (germline): SGHRS, YFSETQ. Trimming cost V 4 bases and J 4 bases; bases outside gene matches: 10.

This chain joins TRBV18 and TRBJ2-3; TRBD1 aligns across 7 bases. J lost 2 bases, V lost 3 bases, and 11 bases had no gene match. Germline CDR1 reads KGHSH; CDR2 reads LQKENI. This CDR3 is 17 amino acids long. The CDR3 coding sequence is TGTGCCAGCTCACCTTTAACCGGGACAGACAACACAGATACGCAGTATTTT. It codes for CASSPLTGTDNTDTQYF.

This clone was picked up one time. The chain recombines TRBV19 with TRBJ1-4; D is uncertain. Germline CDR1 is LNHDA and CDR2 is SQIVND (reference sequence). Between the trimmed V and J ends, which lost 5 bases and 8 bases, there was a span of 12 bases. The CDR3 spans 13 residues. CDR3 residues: CASSQREGEKLFF. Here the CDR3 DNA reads TGTGCCAGTAGTCAGAGGGAGGGCGAAAAACTGTTTTTT.

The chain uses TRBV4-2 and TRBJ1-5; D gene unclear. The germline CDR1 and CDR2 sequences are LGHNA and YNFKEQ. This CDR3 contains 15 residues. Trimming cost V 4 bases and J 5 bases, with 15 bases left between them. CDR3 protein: CASSRDTDRDQPQHF. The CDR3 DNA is TGTGCCAGCAGCCGAGACACTGATCGGGATCAGCCCCAGCATTTT.

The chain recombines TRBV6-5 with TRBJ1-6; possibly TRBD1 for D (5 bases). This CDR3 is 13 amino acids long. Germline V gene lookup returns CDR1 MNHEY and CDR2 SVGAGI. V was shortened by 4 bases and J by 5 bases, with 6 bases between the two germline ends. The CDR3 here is CASSWGDNSPLHF. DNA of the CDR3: TGTGCCAGCAGTTGGGGGGATAATTCACCCCTCCACTTT.